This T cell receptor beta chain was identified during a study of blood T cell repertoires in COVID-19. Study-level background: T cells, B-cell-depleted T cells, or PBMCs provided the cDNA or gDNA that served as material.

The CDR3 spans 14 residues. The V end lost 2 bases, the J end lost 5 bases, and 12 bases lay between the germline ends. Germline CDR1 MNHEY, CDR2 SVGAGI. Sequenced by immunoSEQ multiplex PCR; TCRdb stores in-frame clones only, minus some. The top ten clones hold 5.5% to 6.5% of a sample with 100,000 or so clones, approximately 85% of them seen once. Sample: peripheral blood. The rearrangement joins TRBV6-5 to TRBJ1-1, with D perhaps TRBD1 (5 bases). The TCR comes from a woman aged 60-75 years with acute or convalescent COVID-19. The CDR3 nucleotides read TGTGCCAGCAGTTACGGGGCGAGTATTACTGAAGCTTTCTTT. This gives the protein CASSYGASITEAFF.